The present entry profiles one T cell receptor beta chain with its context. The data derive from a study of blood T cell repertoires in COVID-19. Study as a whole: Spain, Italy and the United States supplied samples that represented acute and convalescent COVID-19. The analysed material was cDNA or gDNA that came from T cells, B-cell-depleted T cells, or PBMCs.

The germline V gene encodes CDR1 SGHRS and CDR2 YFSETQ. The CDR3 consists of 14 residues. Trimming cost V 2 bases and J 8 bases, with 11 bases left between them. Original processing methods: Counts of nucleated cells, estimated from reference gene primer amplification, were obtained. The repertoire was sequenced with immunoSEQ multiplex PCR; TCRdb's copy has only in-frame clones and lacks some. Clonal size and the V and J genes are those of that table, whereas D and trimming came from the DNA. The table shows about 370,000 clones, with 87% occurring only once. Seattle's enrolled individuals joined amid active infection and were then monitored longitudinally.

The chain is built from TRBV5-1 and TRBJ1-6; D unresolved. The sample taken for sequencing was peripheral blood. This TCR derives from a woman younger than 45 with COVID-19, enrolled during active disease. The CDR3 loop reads CASSFGAGDSPLHF. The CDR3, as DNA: TGCGCCAGCAGCTTTGGTGCCGGGGATTCACCCCTCCACTTT.